The present entry profiles one TCR beta chain with its context. Its cognate antigen is unknown. PCR involved 60 Vbeta and 13 Jbeta primers. Repertoires were generated with immunoSEQ multiplex PCR, while TCRdb's copy carries only in-frame clones and drops some. The table lists 100,000 to 150,000 clones, 80% of them singletons. The sample is drawn from a study of cytomegalovirus exposure and HLA in healthy donors. Study observations and caveats: Upon later analysis, HLA-associated TCR beta chains proved more clonally expanded than other, equally common chains. TCR beta sequences reportedly predicted most subjects' HLA-A and HLA-B alleles accurately.

Sequenced material: PBMCs. The sequence was obtained from a woman in her forties in good health and CMV-seronegative.

The CDR3 protein is CASSLAPINYGYTF. CDR3 in DNA: TGTGCCAGCAGTTTGGCACCGATCAACTATGGCTACACCTTC. The V gene is TRBV28, the J gene TRBJ1-2; D remains unclear. Germline V gene sequence: CDR1 MDHEN, CDR2 SYDVKM. Trimming took 3 bases from V and 2 from J, leaving 10 bases between them. The CDR3 length is 14 residues.